The 8 T cell receptor beta chains below all came from one sample that was sequenced in a study of CD8 T cells in Susac syndrome (dated by TCRdb to about 2019). Library prep was done by the immunoSEQ multiplex PCR assay. RNA was extracted with the RNeasy kit and roughly 0.45 to 1 ug was reverse transcribed using random hexamers. The raw public reads went through TCRdb reprocessing: fastp at Q25, MiXCR clone calling, in-frame beta chains kept. Identical CDR3 protein sequences are pooled into one entry, listed with their most common genes and DNA. Within this sample are about 290,000 distinct CDR3 sequences, with about 89% of them counted one time only. In total, the top ten clones hold more than 0.15% of the sample. The sequenced material came from CD8+ T cells from PBMCs. The origin of the receptors is a human donor with multiple sclerosis.

This chain links TRBV27 with TRBJ2-7; D could derive from TRBD1 or TRBD2 (5 bases each). CDR1 and CDR2 from the germline V gene are MNHEY and SMNVEV (reference sequence). The CDR3 length is 16 residues. V was shortened by 10 bases and J by 2 bases, with 24 bases between the two germline ends. CDR3 region: CAIETTPGRRTYEQYF. In DNA, the CDR3 is TGTGCCATCGAAACCACCCCGGGACGGAGGACCTACGAGCAGTACTTC.

The rearrangement uses TRBV27 and TRBJ1-6; D not resolved. Between the trimmed V and J ends, which lost 3 bases and 9 bases, there was a span of 15 bases. The CDR3 covers 15 residues. Germline values: CDR1 MNHEY, CDR2 SMNVEV (reference sequence). CDR3 coding DNA: TGTGCCAGCAGTTTTGGAACGGCCCGGGGTTCACCCCTCCACTTT. This encodes CASSFGTARGSPLHF.

The chain recombines TRBV7-9 with TRBJ2-1; D unresolved. V shed 1 base and J shed 6 bases, with 13 bases lying between them. This CDR3 has 15 residues. Germline values: CDR1 SEHNR, CDR2 FQNEAQ (reference sequence). In DNA form, the CDR3 reads TGTGCCAGCAGCTTAGGCCCCGCGTCGTTCAATGAGCAGTTCTTC. It translates to CASSLGPASFNEQFF.

A word on this clonotype: This could be a read error, since a much larger clone is one nucleotide away. J is TRBJ1-1 and V is TRBV7-2; D ambiguous. V was shortened by 0 bases and J by 1 base, with 3 bases between the two germline ends. The CDR3 is made up of 13 amino acids. Per the germline V gene, CDR1 is SGHTA and CDR2 is FQGNSA. The chain's CDR3 is CASSLAWNTEAFF. CDR3 in DNA: TGTGCCAGCAGCTTAGCATGGAACACTGAAGCTTTCTTT. Complete variable domain (other parts from reference TRBV7-2 and TRBJ1-1): GAGVSQSPSNKVTEKGKDVELRCDPISGHTALYWYRQSLGQGLEFLIYFQGNSAPDKSGLPSDRFSAERTGGSVSTLTIQRTQQEDSAVYLCASSLAWNTEAFFGQGTRLTVV.

The gene calls are TRBV7-9 and TRBJ2-7; D unresolved. Germline CDR1 and CDR2: SEHNR and FQNEAQ (reference sequence). The CDR3 runs 12 residues. V was clipped by 8 bases and J by 2 bases, with 10 bases between them. CDR3 nucleotide sequence: TGTGCCAGCGGCGGAAATACCTACGAGCAGTACTTC. Its protein is CASGGNTYEQYF.

The rearrangement uses TRBV5-5 and TRBJ1-1; no reliable D call. The CDR3 length is 13 residues. Per the germline V gene, CDR1 is SGHKS and CDR2 is YYEKEE (reference sequence). Trimming took off 5 bases at V and 0 bases at J, with 8 bases between the two ends. Here the CDR3 reads CASSWGLNTEAFF. As DNA, the CDR3 is TGTGCCAGCAGTTGGGGTCTGAACACTGAAGCTTTCTTT.

The chain employs TRBV14 and TRBJ2-4; D unresolved. Germline V gene sequence: CDR1 SGHDN, CDR2 FVKESK. V gave up 0 bases and J gave up 1 base, with 13 bases separating them. This CDR3 is 17 amino acids long. The CDR3 DNA sequence: TGTGCCAGCAGCCAAGAGAGAGGTCTTGGGGCCAAAAACATTCAGTACTTC. Amino acid sequence: CASSQERGLGAKNIQYF. Looking up the rest from reference TRBV14 and TRBJ2-4 gives the full variable domain: EAGVTQFPSHSVIEKGQTVTLRCDPISGHDNLYWYRRVMGKEIKFLLHFVKESKQDESGMPNNRFLAERTGGTYSTLKVQPAELEDSGVYFCASSQERGLGAKNIQYFGAGTRLSVL.

The chain links TRBV6-6 to TRBJ2-3; D ambiguous. This CDR3 has 15 residues. The germline CDR1 and CDR2 sequences are MNHNY and SVGAGI (reference sequence). Trimming pared 0 bases from V and 2 bases from J, leaving 9 bases between. In nucleotides, the CDR3 is TGTGCCAGCAGTTACTCGATGGCAGACACAGATACGCAGTATTTT. As protein: CASSYSMADTDTQYF.